This TCR beta chain was sequenced in a study of cytomegalovirus exposure and HLA in healthy donors. Regarding the study as a whole: Later analysis associated a missense DCLRE1C variant with TCR beta V- and J-gene trimming. Presence/absence analyses assumed roughly uniform sequencing depth across donors.

V lost 0 bases and J 1 base, leaving 5 bases between the germline ends. From germline, CDR1 is SGDLS and CDR2 YYNGEE. This CDR3 region has 14 residues. PCR involved 60 Vbeta and 13 Jbeta primers. Using immunoSEQ multiplex PCR, the repertoire was profiled, and TCRdb retains in-frame clones only, with some absent. The data show 150,000 to 200,000 clones, about 9% seen once. Healthy bone marrow donors made up the donors. A note on this clone: The antigen is unknown.

The chain carries TRBV9 and TRBJ1-3; unclear D gene. This receptor was identified in a woman aged 25 to 39 in good health and CMV-seropositive. The specimen was PBMCs. The CDR3 spells CASSVGASGNTIYF. The CDR3 DNA reads as TGTGCCAGCAGCGTAGGAGCTTCTGGAAACACCATATATTTT.